These T cell receptor beta chains were read from a single sample in a study of T-cell memory formation after mild COVID-19. Via MiXCR, TCRdb re-called the 5' RACE reads, giving one row per CDR3 protein. This repertoire shows a few hundred thousand distinct CDR3 sequences, approximately 15% found once; its top ten account for roughly a fifth. The sequencing sample was made of PBMCs or a T cell subset sorted from them (not recorded which). All receptors come from a man aged 18 to 29 who had mild COVID-19 (a few samples of this study predate the infection). Cell type and time point are not known. Both conserved end residues are part of each CDR3. The D gene is left open where the match is weak. Only part of the rows carry a size: once, few, many, or a class if the clone is expanded.

d_call	v_call	clone_size	j_call	cdr3_aa	cdr3_nt
NA	TRBV5-1	NA	TRBJ2-5	CASSLSSGKQETQYF	TGCGCCAGCAGCTTGAGTTCAGGGAAGCAAGAGACCCAGTACTTC
NA	TRBV5-1	few	TRBJ2-5	CASSPLDNVETQYF	TGCGCCAGCAGCCCCCTCGATAATGTGGAGACCCAGTACTTC
NA	TRBV12-3/TRBV12-4	NA	TRBJ2-7	CASSTYSYEQYF	TGTGCCAGCAGCACCTACTCCTACGAGCAGTACTTC
TRBD2	TRBV29-1	NA	TRBJ2-1	CSVEGTSGLSYNEQFF	TGCAGCGTGGAGGGGACTAGCGGACTCTCCTACAATGAGCAGTTCTTC
NA	TRBV2	once	TRBJ2-1	CASRNDRTEQFF	TGTGCCAGCAGAAACGACAGAACTGAGCAGTTCTTC
NA	TRBV10-3	NA	TRBJ2-5	CAISRDIGTQTQYF	TGTGCCATCAGCAGAGATATAGGAACTCAGACCCAGTACTTC
NA	TRBV9	NA	TRBJ2-3	CASSVATAPDTQYF	TGTGCCAGCAGCGTCGCGACGGCGCCCGATACGCAGTATTTT
NA	TRBV4-3	many	TRBJ2-7	CASSGSMGRGAEQYF	TGCGCCAGCAGCGGCAGCATGGGCAGGGGTGCCGAGCAGTACTTC
NA	TRBV12-3/TRBV12-4	NA	TRBJ2-3	CASRGQSTDTQYF	TGTGCCAGTAGGGGACAAAGCACAGATACGCAGTATTTT
NA	TRBV9	NA	TRBJ2-3	CASSVVTTPTDTQYF	TGTGCCAGCAGCGTAGTAACGACCCCCACAGATACGCAGTATTTT
NA	TRBV10-1	many	TRBJ2-7	CASSESLATHEQYF	TGCGCCAGCAGTGAGTCATTAGCGACCCACGAGCAGTACTTC
NA	TRBV6-4	NA	TRBJ2-3	CASSDQYTQYF	TGTGCCAGCAGTGACCAGTATACGCAGTATTTT
TRBD2	TRBV5-1	few	TRBJ2-1	CASSLRLAGNNEQFF	TGCGCCAGCAGCTTAAGACTAGCGGGAAACAATGAGCAGTTCTTC
NA	TRBV6-2/TRBV6-3	few	TRBJ2-4	CASSQGTAFQYF	TGTGCCAGCAGTCAAGGGACGGCCTTTCAGTACTTC
NA	TRBV9	few	TRBJ2-5	CASSVLWAGGETQYF	TGTGCCAGCAGCGTATTATGGGCCGGAGGGGAGACCCAGTACTTC
NA	TRBV5-1	NA	TRBJ2-2	CASSNIGTGELFF	TGCGCCAGCAGCAACATAGGGACCGGGGAGCTGTTTTTT
NA	TRBV12-3/TRBV12-4	NA	TRBJ1-2	CASIMRGSRGYTF	TGTGCCAGCATCATGAGGGGGAGTCGTGGCTACACCTTC
NA	TRBV5-5	few	TRBJ2-5	CASGTTRGGETQYF	TGTGCCAGCGGAACAACCAGGGGAGGCGAGACCCAGTACTTC
NA	TRBV30	few	TRBJ2-1	CAGVRGGYNEQFF	TGTGCCGGGGTCCGGGGTGGATACAATGAGCAGTTCTTC
TRBD2	TRBV4-1	NA	TRBJ2-1	CASSQDLLAGANEQFF	TGCGCCAGCAGCCAAGATTTACTAGCGGGGGCGAATGAGCAGTTCTTC
TRBD2	TRBV5-4	NA	TRBJ2-3	CASSFPSGASTDTQYF	TGTGCCAGCAGCTTTCCTAGCGGGGCTAGCACAGATACGCAGTATTTT
TRBD1	TRBV5-1	NA	TRBJ2-7	CASGTGYEQYF	TGCGCCAGCGGGACAGGCTACGAGCAGTACTTC
NA	TRBV4-1	many	TRBJ1-3	CASSQVTGGGNTIYF	TGCGCCAGCAGCCAAGTCACGGGGGGAGGAAACACCATATATTTT
TRBD2	TRBV20-1	few	TRBJ2-1	CSARGISGALANEQFF	TGCAGTGCTAGAGGCATTAGCGGGGCTTTGGCCAATGAGCAGTTCTTC
NA	TRBV7-9	few	TRBJ2-3	CASMGFLDTQYF	TGTGCCAGCATGGGGTTCTTAGATACGCAGTATTTT
NA	TRBV2	NA	TRBJ2-1	CASSRDTSLYNEQFF	TGTGCCAGCAGCCGGGACACCTCGTTGTACAATGAGCAGTTCTTC
NA	TRBV3-1	few	TRBJ2-2	CASSQDELLYGELFF	TGTGCCAGCAGCCAAGACGAACTACTTTACGGGGAGCTGTTTTTT
NA	TRBV5-1	few	TRBJ2-3	CASSWGGGGTDTQYF	TGCGCCAGCAGCTGGGGAGGGGGCGGCACAGATACGCAGTATTTT
NA	TRBV10-3	NA	TRBJ1-4	CAISPQVGTNEKLFF	TGTGCCATCAGCCCGCAGGTTGGCACTAATGAAAAACTGTTTTTT
NA	TRBV20-1	NA	TRBJ1-4	CSAQFGGGEKLFF	TGCAGTGCCCAGTTCGGAGGGGGTGAAAAACTGTTTTTT
NA	TRBV11-2	few	TRBJ1-2	CASSRWTDYGYTF	TGTGCCAGCAGCCGGTGGACGGACTATGGCTACACCTTC
NA	TRBV5-6	few	TRBJ1-1	CASSAGTPNRGNTEAFF	TGTGCCAGCAGCGCCGGGACACCGAATCGGGGGAACACTGAAGCTTTCTTT
TRBD2	TRBV5-1	few	TRBJ2-1	CASSWTSGGDNEQFF	TGCGCCAGCAGCTGGACTAGCGGGGGGGACAATGAGCAGTTCTTC
NA	TRBV5-1	NA	TRBJ1-1	CASSLAGGITEAFF	TGCGCCAGCAGCTTGGCCGGAGGGATCACTGAAGCTTTCTTT
NA	TRBV19	NA	TRBJ2-1	CASSIDDTAVGDEQFF	TGTGCCAGTAGTATAGATGACACGGCCGTCGGCGATGAGCAGTTCTTC
TRBD1	TRBV7-9	few	TRBJ1-1	CASSLPGGEGSTEAFF	TGTGCCAGCAGCTTGCCAGGGGGGGAAGGCAGCACTGAAGCTTTCTTT
NA	TRBV4-1	NA	TRBJ2-1	CASSRSGDEQFF	TGCGCCAGCAGTCGATCCGGGGATGAGCAGTTCTTC
TRBD1	TRBV15	few	TRBJ2-4	CATSRDLPGQRNIQYF	TGTGCCACCAGCAGAGATCTGCCGGGACAGCGAAACATTCAGTACTTC
TRBD2	TRBV6-2/TRBV6-3	NA	TRBJ2-7	CASSSPRTSGNIYEQYF	TGTGCCAGCAGCTCGCCCAGGACTAGCGGGAATATCTACGAGCAGTACTTC
NA	TRBV6-2/TRBV6-3	few	TRBJ1-2	CASSPRGGSLYGYTF	TGTGCCAGCAGTCCTAGAGGTGGATCCCTCTATGGCTACACCTTC
NA	TRBV15	NA	TRBJ2-3	CATSRHGNVPDTQYF	TGTGCCACCAGCAGACACGGAAATGTACCAGATACGCAGTATTTT
TRBD2	TRBV7-2	few	TRBJ2-3	CASRLGLAGGADTQYF	TGTGCCAGCAGGCTGGGACTAGCGGGGGGTGCAGATACGCAGTATTTT
NA	TRBV6-6	once	TRBJ2-4	CASSYSGNIQYF	TGTGCCAGCAGTTACTCAGGGAACATTCAGTACTTC
NA	TRBV12-3/TRBV12-4	few	TRBJ1-1	CASSPPQGPTEAFF	TGTGCCAGCAGTCCTCCGCAGGGTCCCACTGAAGCTTTCTTT
NA	TRBV20-1	few	TRBJ2-1	CSARQGMGDEQFF	TGCAGTGCTAGACAGGGCATGGGGGATGAGCAGTTCTTC
NA	TRBV5-1	many	TRBJ2-7	CASSPPPGREQYF	TGCGCCAGCAGCCCCCCACCAGGGCGGGAGCAGTACTTC
NA	TRBV6-2/TRBV6-3	few	TRBJ2-7	CASSFIRVGQYF	TGTGCCAGCAGTTTTATCCGCGTCGGGCAGTACTTC
NA	TRBV12-5	few	TRBJ2-2	CASGLTTGYTGELFF	TGTGCTAGTGGTTTGACAACAGGGTACACCGGGGAGCTGTTTTTT
TRBD2	TRBV4-1	NA	TRBJ2-7	CASSPIAGGRYEQYF	TGCGCCAGCAGCCCCATAGCGGGGGGGCGGTACGAGCAGTACTTC
NA	TRBV4-3	NA	TRBJ2-3	CASSQKAVDTDTQYF	TGCGCCAGCAGCCAAAAAGCGGTAGACACAGATACGCAGTATTTT
NA	TRBV5-1	NA	TRBJ1-2	CASSGVPGEGYGYTF	TGCGCCAGCAGCGGCGTCCCCGGGGAGGGCTATGGCTACACCTTC